This TCR beta chain appears in the sequencing data of a study of T-cell reconstitution after alpha-beta-depleted transplantation in children. With regard to this clonotype: The target antigen is unknown.

Unique molecular identifiers were used in preparing the TCRbeta library. In TCRdb, the PCR reads were re-called with MiXCR into one record per CDR3 protein. Among some 300,000 distinct CDR3 sequences listed, roughly 7.8% were seen once. Study-level findings and limits: Roughly two months post-transplant, alpha-beta T cells reportedly originated from several hundred graft clones that had expanded. At day 60, the high TCRbeta diversity found in some patients originated from recipient T cells and thymic progenitors that had survived. Newly produced T cells mostly accounted for T-cell counts and diversity one year post-transplant.

This CDR3 has 15 amino acids. Germline loops: CDR1 MNHNS, CDR2 SASEGT. Trimming pared 7 bases from V and 5 bases from J, leaving 18 bases between. The chain links TRBV6-1 to TRBJ1-5; maybe TRBD1 (5 bases). The sequences come from peripheral blood, collected 360 days after TCRalphabeta/CD19-depleted stem cell transplant. This sequence was found in a female patient aged 2 to 10 who had a stem cell transplant for Fanconi anemia, so the T cells may come from the graft donor. CDR3 sequence: CASNAGRDGDQPQHF. The CDR3 DNA reads as TGTGCCAGCAATGCCGGCCGGGACGGGGATCAGCCCCAGCATTTT.